These T cell receptor beta chains were read from a single sample in a study of early stage breast cancer tumors. The method was immunoSEQ multiplex PCR; TCRdb's version includes in-frame clones alone and lacks a portion of them. Seen here are approximately 33,000 clones, around 75% observed once, and the top ten hold roughly 4.5%. The source material was blood. These receptors came from a person aged 40 to 50 with breast cancer. CDR3s include the opening cysteine and the closing phenylalanine or tryptophan. A D gene is named only where the DNA matches it firmly. Size is omitted from some rows. Given values are once, few, many or a class for expanded clones.

>TRBJ2-7|NA|TRBV6-7|TRBD1
TGTGCCAGCCTCCCGGGACAGGGACCCCTCTACTCGGACGAGCAGTACTTC
CASLPGQGPLYSDEQYF
>TRBJ2-3|once|TRBV11-3|NA
TGTGCCAGCAGCTTAGATCGTGATACGCAGTATTTT
CASSLDRDTQYF
>TRBJ2-5|NA|TRBV7-3|NA
TGTGCCAGCAGCTTAGACCAAGGAAGGGGGACCCAGTACTTC
CASSLDQGRGTQYF
>TRBJ1-1|few|TRBV19|NA
TGTGCCAGTAGTATGGGAGGGTTCAACACTGAAGCTTTCTTT
CASSMGGFNTEAFF
>TRBJ1-2|once|TRBV19|NA
TGTGCCAGTAGTAACCAGGGGATGGATAACTATGGCTACACCTTC
CASSNQGMDNYGYTF
>TRBJ2-2|few|TRBV6-6|NA
TGTGCCACCACAGGGTTCGGGGAGCTGTTTTTT
CATTGFGELFF
>TRBJ2-7|NA|TRBV4-2|TRBD2
TGTGCCAGCAGCCAAGGACTAGCGGACCCCTACGAGCAGTACTTC
CASSQGLADPYEQYF
>TRBJ1-3|NA|TRBV27|NA
TGTGCCAGCAGTGCCCGGGGAGGGGCTGGAAACACCATATATTTT
CASSARGGAGNTIYF
>TRBJ1-3|NA|TRBV10-3|TRBD1
TGTGCCATCAGTGAGTCGGTTTCTAGGACAGGGGAAGGATCTGGAAACACCATATATTTT
CAISESVSRTGEGSGNTIYF
>TRBJ2-1|NA|TRBV7-2|NA
TGTGCCAGCAGCGCCTCGGGTGGGGGCAATGAGCAGTTCTTC
CASSASGGGNEQFF
>TRBJ1-2|NA|TRBV4-3|NA
TGCGCCAGCAGCCAAGTTACGGGGAGCGATTTTTTCCGGTATGGCTACACCTTC
CASSQVTGSDFFRYGYTF
>TRBJ2-7|few|TRBV28|TRBD1
TGTGCCAGCAGAGGACAGGGGGCCCACGAGCAGTACTTC
CASRGQGAHEQYF
>TRBJ2-2|NA|TRBV28|NA
TGTGCCAGCAGTTTATTGCGGGTAGGACCGAACACCGGGGAGCTGTTTTTT
CASSLLRVGPNTGELFF
>TRBJ2-2|NA|TRBV6-6|NA
TGTGCCAGCAGTTATCACGGGGAGCTGTTTTTT
CASSYHGELFF
>TRBJ2-7|NA|TRBV11-3|TRBD1
TGTGCCAGCAGCTCCCACAGGGACAGGGGAACCGAGCAGTACTTC
CASSSHRDRGTEQYF
>TRBJ2-1|NA|TRBV4-3|NA
TGCGCCAGCAGCCCAGGGGGGGAGGGGACCTACAATGAGCAGTTCTTC
CASSPGGEGTYNEQFF
>TRBJ1-1|NA|TRBV6-6|TRBD1
TGTGCCAGCAGTTACTCGAAGGGGGCGAGCACTGAAGCTTTCTTT
CASSYSKGASTEAFF
>TRBJ2-5|once|TRBV30|TRBD2
TGTGCCTGGAGTGTTCGGGGGGGGACGGGGAAGACCCAGTACTTC
CAWSVRGGTGKTQYF
>TRBJ2-5|NA|TRBV6-5|TRBD2
TGTGCCAGCAGTTACTCAGGTAGCGGGTACCAAGAGACCCAGTACTTC
CASSYSGSGYQETQYF
>TRBJ2-5|NA|TRBV19|NA
TGTGCCAGTAGTATATTTGCCTCGGGGACTGGGGAGACCCAGTACTTC
CASSIFASGTGETQYF
>TRBJ2-7|few|TRBV6-4|TRBD2
TGTGCCAGCAGGACCCCCGGGACTAGCGGGGCTACCTACGAGCAGTACTTC
CASRTPGTSGATYEQYF
>TRBJ1-1|once|TRBV29-1|TRBD1
TGCAGCGCCGAGGAACAGGGGGCTGAAGCTTTCTTT
CSAEEQGAEAFF
>TRBJ2-5|NA|TRBV19|NA
TGTGCCAGTAGTAAGGGAGTTCGGGAGACCCAGTACTTC
CASSKGVRETQYF
>TRBJ2-7|NA|TRBV30|NA
TGTGCCTGGAGTGTAGGAGTCGGAGGATCCTACGAGCAGTACTTC
CAWSVGVGGSYEQYF
>TRBJ2-3|NA|TRBV2|TRBD2
TGTGCCAGCAGCCTTACTAGCGGAGGCACAGATACGCAGTATTTT
CASSLTSGGTDTQYF
>TRBJ2-1|NA|TRBV5-1|NA
TGCGCCAGCAGCTTGAGTACTGTCTGGGTCCTCTCCTACAATGAGCAGTTCTTC
CASSLSTVWVLSYNEQFF
>TRBJ2-7|NA|TRBV6-5|NA
TGTGCCAGCAGAAACTCAGGCGGGTCTGGCGAGCAGTACTTC
CASRNSGGSGEQYF
>TRBJ2-3|NA|TRBV5-1|TRBD2
TGCGCCAGCAGCTTGGGGGGACTAGCGGGAGTTAGTATCGGCCCAGATACGCAGTATTTT
CASSLGGLAGVSIGPDTQYF
>TRBJ1-5|few|TRBV28|NA
TGTGCCAGCTCCTATAGTAGCAATCAGCCCCAGCATTTT
CASSYSSNQPQHF
>TRBJ1-1|NA|TRBV10-3|TRBD1
TGTGCCATCAGGGATCAAACAGGGGAAAGCACTGAAGCTTTCTTT
CAIRDQTGESTEAFF
>TRBJ2-7|NA|TRBV19|TRBD2
TGTGCCAGTAGACCACTAGCGGTCGACTCCTACGAGCAGTACTTC
CASRPLAVDSYEQYF
>TRBJ2-3|NA|TRBV7-2|NA
TGTGCCAGCAGCCCCGGTCGGGGGACAGATACGCAGTATTTT
CASSPGRGTDTQYF
>TRBJ1-1|NA|TRBV5-4|TRBD1
TGTGCCAGCAGCCAAAGAATGGGACAGGGGAACACTGAAGCTTTCTTT
CASSQRMGQGNTEAFF
>TRBJ2-6|NA|TRBV5-4|NA
TGTGCCAGCAGCTTCCAGGCCTCTGGGGCCAACGTCCTGACTTTC
CASSFQASGANVLTF
>TRBJ1-1|few|TRBV12-5|NA
TGTGCTAGTGGTTCCTCGCTTCCAGCTGAAGCTTTCTTT
CASGSSLPAEAFF